This TCR beta chain was observed in a study of blood T cell repertoires in COVID-19. The wider study: The samples span acute and convalescent COVID-19 from the United States, Italy and Spain. T cells, B-cell-depleted T cells, or PBMCs provided the cDNA or gDNA that served as material.

Study processing details: Estimation of nucleated cell counts relied on the amplification of reference gene primers. Sequenced by immunoSEQ multiplex PCR; TCRdb stores in-frame clones only, minus some. Clone size and V and J calls were adopted from that table, with D and trimming inferred from the DNA. The table has hundreds of thousands of clones, about 73% seen once. The CDR3 totals 15 residues. Trimming took 4 bases from V and 7 from J; bases not matched to a gene: 9. CDR1 and CDR2 (germline): MDHEN, SYDVKM. The TCR comes from a woman aged 80 or older with acute or convalescent COVID-19. The rearrangement uses TRBV28 and TRBJ1-4, with 7 bases lining up with TRBD1. Input material: peripheral blood. CDR3 loop: CASSSRTGLGEKLFF. CDR3 in DNA: TGTGCCAGCAGTTCACGGACAGGACTGGGTGAAAAACTGTTTTTT.